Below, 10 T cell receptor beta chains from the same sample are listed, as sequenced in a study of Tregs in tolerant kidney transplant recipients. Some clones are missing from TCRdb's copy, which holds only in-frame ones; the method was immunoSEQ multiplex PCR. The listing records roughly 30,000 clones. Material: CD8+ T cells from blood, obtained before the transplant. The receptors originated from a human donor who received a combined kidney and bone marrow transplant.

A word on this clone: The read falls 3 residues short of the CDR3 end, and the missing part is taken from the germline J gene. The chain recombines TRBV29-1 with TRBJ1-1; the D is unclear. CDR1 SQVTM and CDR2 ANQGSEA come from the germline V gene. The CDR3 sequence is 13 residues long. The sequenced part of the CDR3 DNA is TGCAGCGTTGAAGTTTCCGGGGTTATGGGA. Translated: CSVEVSGVMG. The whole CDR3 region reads CSVEVSGVMGAFF. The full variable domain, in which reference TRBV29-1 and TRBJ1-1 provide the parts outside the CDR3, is SAVISQKPSRDICQRGTSLTIQCQVDSQVTMMFWYRQQPGQSLTLIATANQGSEATYESGFVIDKFPISRPNLTFSTLTVSNMSPEDSSIYLCSVEVSGVMGAFFGQGTRLTVV.

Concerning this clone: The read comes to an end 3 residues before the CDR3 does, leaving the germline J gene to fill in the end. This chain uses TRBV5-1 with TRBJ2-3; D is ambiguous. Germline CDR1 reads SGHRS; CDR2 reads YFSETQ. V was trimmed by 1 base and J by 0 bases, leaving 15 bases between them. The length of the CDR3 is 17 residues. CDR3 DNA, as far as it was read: TGCGCCAGCAGCTTGATAGGCGCACCGACTAGCACAGATACG. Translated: CASSLIGAPTSTDT. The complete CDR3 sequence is CASSLIGAPTSTDTQYF.

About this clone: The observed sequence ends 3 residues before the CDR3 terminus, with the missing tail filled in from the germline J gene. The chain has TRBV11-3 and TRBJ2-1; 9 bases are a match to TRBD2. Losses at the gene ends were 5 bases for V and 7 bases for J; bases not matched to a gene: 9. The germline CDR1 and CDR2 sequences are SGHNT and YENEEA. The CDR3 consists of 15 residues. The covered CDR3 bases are TGTGCCAGCAGCGCTAGTAGCGGGAGTGGAAATGAG. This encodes CASSASSGSGNE. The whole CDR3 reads CASSASSGSGNEQFF.

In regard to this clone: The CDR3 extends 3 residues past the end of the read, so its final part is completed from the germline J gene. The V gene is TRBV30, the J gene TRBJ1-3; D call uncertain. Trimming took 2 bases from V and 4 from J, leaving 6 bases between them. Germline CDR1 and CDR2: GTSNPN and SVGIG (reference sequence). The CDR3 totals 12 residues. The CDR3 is CAWSLGGNTIYF. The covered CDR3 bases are TGTGCCTGGAGTCTAGGAGGAAACACC. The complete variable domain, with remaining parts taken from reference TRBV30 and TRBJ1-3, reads SQTIHQWPATLVQPVGSPLSLECTVEGTSNPNLYWYRQAAGRGLQLLFYSVGIGQISSEVPQNLSASRPQDRQFILSSKKLLLSDSGFYLCAWSLGGNTIYFGEGSWLTVV.

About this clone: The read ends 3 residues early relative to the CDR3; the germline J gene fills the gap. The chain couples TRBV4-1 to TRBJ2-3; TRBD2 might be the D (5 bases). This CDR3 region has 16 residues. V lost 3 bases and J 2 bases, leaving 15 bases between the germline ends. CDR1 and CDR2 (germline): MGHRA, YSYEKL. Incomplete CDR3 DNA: TGCGCCAGCAGCCACTCGCCGGGGAGCATCACAGATACG. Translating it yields CASSHSPGSITDT. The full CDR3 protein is CASSHSPGSITDTQYF.

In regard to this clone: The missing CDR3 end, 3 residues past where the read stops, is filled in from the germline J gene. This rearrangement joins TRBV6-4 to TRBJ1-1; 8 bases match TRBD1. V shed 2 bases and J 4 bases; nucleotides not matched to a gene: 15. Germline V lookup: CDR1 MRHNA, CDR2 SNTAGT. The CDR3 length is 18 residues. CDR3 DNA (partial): TGTGCCAGCAGTGACCCGGACAGGGCGAGCGTAGTGAGCACTGAA. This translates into CASSDPDRASVVSTE. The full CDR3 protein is CASSDPDRASVVSTEAFF.

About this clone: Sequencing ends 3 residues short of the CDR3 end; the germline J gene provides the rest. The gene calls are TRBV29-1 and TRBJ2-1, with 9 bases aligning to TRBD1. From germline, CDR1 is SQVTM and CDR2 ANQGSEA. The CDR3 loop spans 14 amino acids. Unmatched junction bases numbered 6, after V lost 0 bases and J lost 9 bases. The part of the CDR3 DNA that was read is TGCAGCGTTGAAGATGGGACAGGGCCCTTTGAG. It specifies CSVEDGTGPFE. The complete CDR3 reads CSVEDGTGPFEQFF.

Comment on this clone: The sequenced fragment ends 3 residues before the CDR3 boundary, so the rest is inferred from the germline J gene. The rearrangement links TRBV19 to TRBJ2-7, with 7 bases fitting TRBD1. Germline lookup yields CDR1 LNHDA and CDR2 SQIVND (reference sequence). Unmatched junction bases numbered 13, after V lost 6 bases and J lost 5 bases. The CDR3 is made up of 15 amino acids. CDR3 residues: CASRERRQGSHEQYF. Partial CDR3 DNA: TGTGCCAGTAGGGAACGGAGACAGGGAAGCCACGAG.

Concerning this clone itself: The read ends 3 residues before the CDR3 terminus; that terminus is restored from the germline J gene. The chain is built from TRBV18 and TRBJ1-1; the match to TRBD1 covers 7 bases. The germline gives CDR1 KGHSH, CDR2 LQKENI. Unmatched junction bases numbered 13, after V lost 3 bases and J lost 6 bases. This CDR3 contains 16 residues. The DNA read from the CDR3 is TGTGCCAGCTCACCGCTCCCACCCAGGGGGGACGCTGAA. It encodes CASSPLPPRGDAE. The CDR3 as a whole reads CASSPLPPRGDAEAFF.

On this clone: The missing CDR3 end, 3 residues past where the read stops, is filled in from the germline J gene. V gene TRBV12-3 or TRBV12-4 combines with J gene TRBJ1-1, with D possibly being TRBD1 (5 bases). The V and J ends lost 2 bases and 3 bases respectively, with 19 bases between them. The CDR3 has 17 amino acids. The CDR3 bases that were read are TGTGCCAGCAGTTTATACTGGGCCAGGGAAGGTGACACTGAA. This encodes CASSLYWAREGDTE. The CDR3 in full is CASSLYWAREGDTEAFF.